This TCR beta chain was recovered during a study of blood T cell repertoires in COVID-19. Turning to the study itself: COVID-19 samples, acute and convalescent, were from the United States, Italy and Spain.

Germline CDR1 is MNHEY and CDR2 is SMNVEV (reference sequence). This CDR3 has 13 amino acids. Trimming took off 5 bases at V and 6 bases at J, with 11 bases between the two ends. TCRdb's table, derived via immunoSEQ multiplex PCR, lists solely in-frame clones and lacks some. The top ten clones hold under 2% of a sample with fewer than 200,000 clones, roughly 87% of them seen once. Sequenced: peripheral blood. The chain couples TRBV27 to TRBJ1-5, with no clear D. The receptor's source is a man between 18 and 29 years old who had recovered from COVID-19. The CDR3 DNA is TGTGCCAGCAGTAGGGAGATACTTCAGCCCCAGCATTTT. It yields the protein CASSREILQPQHF.